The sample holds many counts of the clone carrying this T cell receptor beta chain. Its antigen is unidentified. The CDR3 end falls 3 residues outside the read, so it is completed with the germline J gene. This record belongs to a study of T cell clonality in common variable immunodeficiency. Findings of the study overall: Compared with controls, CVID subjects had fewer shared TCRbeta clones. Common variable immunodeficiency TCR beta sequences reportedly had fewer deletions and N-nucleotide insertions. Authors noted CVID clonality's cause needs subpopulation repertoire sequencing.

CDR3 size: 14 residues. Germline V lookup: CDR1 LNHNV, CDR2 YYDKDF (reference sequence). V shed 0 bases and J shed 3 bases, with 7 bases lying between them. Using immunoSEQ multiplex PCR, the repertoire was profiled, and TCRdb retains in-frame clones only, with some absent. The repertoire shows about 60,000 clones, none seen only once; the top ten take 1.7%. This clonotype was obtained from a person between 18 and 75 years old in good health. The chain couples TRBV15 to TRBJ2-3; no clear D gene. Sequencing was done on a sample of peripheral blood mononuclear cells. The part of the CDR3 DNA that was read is TGTGCCACCAGCAGAGATACTGTAACAGATACG. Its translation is CATSRDTVTDT. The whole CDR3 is CATSRDTVTDTQYF. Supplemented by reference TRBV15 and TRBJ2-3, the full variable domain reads DAMVIQNPRYQVTQFGKPVTLSCSQTLNHNVMYWYQQKSSQAPKLLFHYYDKDFNNEADTPDNFQSRRPNTSFCFLDIRSPGLGDTAMYLCATSRDTVTDTQYFGPGTRLTVL.